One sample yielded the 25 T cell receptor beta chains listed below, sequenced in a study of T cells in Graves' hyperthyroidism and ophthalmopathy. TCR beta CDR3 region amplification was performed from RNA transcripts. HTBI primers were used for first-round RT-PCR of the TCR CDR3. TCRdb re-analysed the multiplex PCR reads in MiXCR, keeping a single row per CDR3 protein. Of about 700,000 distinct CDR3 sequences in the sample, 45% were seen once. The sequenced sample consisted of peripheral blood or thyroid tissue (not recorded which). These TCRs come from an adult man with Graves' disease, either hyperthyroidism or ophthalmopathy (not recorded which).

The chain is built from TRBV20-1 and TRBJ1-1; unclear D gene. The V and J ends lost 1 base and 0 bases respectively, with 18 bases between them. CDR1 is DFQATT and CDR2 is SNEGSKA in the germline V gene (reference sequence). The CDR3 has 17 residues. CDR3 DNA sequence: TGCAGTGCTAGAGGAGGGCGGCCACCACCCATGAACACTGAAGCTTTCTTT. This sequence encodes CSARGGRPPPMNTEAFF.

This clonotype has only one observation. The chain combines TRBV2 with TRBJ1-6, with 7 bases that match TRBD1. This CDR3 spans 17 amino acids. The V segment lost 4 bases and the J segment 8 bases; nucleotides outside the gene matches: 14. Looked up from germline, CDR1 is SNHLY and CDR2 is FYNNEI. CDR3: CASSARMEGASYSPLHF. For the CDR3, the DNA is TGTGCCAGCAGTGCTAGAATGGAGGGGGCGAGCTATTCACCCCTCCACTTT.

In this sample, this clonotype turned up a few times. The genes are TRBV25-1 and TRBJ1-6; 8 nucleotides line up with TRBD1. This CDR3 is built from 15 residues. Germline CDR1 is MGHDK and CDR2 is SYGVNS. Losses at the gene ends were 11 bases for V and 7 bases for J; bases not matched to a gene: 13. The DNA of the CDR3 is TGTGCCTGGAGTATGACAGGGGCTTTCAATTCACCCCTCCACTTT. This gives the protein CAWSMTGAFNSPLHF.

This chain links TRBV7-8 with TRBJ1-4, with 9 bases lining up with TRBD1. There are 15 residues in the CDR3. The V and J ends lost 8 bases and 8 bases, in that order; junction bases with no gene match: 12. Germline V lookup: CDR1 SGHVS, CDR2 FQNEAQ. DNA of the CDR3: TGTGCCAGCGGTGACAGGGGGAGGGGTGGCGAAAAACTGTTTTTT. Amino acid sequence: CASGDRGRGGEKLFF.

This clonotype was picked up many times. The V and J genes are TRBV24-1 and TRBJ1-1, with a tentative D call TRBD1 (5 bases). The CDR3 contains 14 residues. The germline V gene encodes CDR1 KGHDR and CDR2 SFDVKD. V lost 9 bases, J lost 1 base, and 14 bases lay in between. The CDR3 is CATDSGAGNTEAFF. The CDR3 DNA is TGTGCCACCGACAGCGGGGCCGGGAACACTGAAGCTTTCTTT.

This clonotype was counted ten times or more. Here the CDR3 DNA reads TGTGCCACCAGCAGAGATGAGGCGGAGGGGCAGGGAGAAGAGACCCAGTACTTC. Its translation is CATSRDEAEGQGEETQYF. This rearrangement joins TRBV15 to TRBJ2-5; perhaps TRBD2 as D (6 bases). The CDR3 consists of 18 residues. Trimming stripped 0 bases from V and 3 bases from J, with 20 bases between. Looked up from germline, CDR1 is LNHNV and CDR2 is YYDKDF (reference sequence). The complete variable domain, with remaining parts taken from reference TRBV15 and TRBJ2-5, reads DAMVIQNPRYQVTQFGKPVTLSCSQTLNHNVMYWYQQKSSQAPKLLFHYYDKDFNNEADTPDNFQSRRPNTSFCFLDIRSPGLGDTAMYLCATSRDEAEGQGEETQYFGPGTRLLVL.

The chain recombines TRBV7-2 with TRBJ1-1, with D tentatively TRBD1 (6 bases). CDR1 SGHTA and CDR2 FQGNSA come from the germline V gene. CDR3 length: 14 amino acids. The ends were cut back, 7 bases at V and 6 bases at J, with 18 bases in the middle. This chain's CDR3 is CASTPTGTTSEAFF. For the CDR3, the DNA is TGTGCCAGCACTCCCACCGGGACAACCTCTGAAGCTTTCTTT.

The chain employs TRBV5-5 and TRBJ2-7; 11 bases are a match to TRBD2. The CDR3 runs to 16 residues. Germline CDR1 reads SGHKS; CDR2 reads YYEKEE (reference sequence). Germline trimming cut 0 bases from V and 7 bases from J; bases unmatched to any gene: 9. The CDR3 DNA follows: TGTGCCAGCAGCTTGGCCGGGACAAGACTAGCGGGAGAGCAGTACTTC. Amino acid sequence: CASSLAGTRLAGEQYF.

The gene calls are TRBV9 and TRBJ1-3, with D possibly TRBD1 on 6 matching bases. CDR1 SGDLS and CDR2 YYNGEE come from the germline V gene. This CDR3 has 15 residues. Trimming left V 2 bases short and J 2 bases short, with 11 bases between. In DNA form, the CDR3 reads TGTGCCAGCAGCGTCAGCAGGGGCACTGGAAACACCATATATTTT. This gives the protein CASSVSRGTGNTIYF.

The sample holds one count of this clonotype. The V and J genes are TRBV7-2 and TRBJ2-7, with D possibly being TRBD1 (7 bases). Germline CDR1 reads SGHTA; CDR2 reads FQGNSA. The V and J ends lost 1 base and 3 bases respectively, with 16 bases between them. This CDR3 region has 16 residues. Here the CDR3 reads CASSLGGLRGDYEQYF. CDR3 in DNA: TGTGCCAGCAGCTTAGGAGGTCTCAGGGGGGACTACGAGCAGTACTTC.

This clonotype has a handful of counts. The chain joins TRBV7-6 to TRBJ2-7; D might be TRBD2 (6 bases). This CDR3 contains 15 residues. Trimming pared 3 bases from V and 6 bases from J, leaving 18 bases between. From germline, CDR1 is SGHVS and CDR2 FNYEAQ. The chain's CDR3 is CASSLMGGPFSEQYF. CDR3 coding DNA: TGTGCCAGCAGCTTGATGGGAGGACCGTTCTCCGAGCAGTACTTC.

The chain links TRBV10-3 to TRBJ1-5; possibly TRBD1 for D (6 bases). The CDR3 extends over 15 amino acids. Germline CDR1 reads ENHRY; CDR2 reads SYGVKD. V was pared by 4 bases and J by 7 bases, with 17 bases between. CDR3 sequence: CAISGGQGPGQPQHF. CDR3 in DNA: TGTGCCATCAGTGGGGGCCAGGGGCCAGGGCAGCCCCAGCATTTT.

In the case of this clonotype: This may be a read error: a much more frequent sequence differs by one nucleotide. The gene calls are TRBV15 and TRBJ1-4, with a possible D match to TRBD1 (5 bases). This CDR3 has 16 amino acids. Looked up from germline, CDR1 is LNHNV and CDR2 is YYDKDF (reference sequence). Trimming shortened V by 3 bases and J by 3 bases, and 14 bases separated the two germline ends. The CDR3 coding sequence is TGTGCCACCAGCAGGGGTAACAGGACGGCTAATGAAAAACTGTTTTTT. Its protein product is CATSRGNRTANEKLFF.

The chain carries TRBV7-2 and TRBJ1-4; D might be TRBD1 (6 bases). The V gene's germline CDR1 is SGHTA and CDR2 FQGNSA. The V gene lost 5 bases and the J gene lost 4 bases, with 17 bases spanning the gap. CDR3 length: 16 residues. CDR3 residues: CASSPTSGVLNEKLFF. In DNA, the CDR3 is TGTGCCAGCAGCCCCACCTCAGGGGTACTTAATGAAAAACTGTTTTTT.

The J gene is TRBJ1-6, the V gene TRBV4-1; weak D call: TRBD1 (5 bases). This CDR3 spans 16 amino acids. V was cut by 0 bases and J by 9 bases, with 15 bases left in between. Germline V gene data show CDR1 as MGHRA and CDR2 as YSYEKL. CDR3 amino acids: CASSQDGGGRASPLHF. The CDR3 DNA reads TGCGCCAGCAGCCAAGATGGGGGGGGAAGGGCTTCACCCCTCCACTTT.

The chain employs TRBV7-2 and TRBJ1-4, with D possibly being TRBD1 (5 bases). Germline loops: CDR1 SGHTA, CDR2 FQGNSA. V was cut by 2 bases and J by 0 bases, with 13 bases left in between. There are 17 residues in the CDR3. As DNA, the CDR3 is TGTGCCAGCAGCTTATATGTCCGCAGGGCAACTAATGAAAAACTGTTTTTT. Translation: CASSLYVRRATNEKLFF.

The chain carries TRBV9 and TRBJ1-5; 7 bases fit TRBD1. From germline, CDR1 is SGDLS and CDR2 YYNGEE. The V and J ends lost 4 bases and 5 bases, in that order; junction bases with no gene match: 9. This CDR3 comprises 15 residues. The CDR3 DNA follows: TGTGCCAGCAGCCAAGACCCGACAGGGTATCAGCCCCAGCATTTT. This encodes CASSQDPTGYQPQHF.

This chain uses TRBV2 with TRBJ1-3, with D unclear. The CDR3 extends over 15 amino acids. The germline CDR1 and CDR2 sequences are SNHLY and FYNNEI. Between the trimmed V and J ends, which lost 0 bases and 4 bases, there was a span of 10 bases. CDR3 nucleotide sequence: TGTGCCAGCAGTGAAGCAGTACGTGGCGGAAACACCATATATTTT. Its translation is CASSEAVRGGNTIYF. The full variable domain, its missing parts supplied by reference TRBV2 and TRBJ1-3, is EPEVTQTPSHQVTQMGQEVILRCVPISNHLYFYWYRQILGQKVEFLVSFYNNEISEKSEIFDDQFSVERPDGSNFTLKIRSTKLEDSAMYFCASSEAVRGGNTIYFGEGSWLTVV.

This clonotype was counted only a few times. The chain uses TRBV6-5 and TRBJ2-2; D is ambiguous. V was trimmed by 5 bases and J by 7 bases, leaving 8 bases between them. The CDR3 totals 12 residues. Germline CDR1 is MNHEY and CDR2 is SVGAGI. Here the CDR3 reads CASSPSLGELFF. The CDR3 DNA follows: TGTGCCAGCAGTCCTTCTCTCGGGGAGCTGTTTTTT.

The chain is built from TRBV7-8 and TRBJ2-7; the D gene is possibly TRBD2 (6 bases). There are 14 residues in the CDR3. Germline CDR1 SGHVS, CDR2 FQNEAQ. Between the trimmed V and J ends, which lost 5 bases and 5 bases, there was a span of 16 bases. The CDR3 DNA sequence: TGTGCCAGCAGCCCCTGGGGGAGGTCCCACGAGCAGTACTTC. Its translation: CASSPWGRSHEQYF.

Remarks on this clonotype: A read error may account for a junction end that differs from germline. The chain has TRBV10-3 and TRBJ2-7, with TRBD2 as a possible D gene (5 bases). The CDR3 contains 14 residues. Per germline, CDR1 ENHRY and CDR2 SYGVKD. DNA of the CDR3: TGTGCCAGCAGTAAACTAGACCGTTCCTACGAGCAGTACTTC. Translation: CASSKLDRSYEQYF.

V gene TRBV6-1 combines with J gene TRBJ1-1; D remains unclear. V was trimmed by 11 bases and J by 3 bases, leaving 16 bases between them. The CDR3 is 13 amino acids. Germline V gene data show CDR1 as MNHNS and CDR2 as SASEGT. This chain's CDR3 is CAWSGNRDTEAFF. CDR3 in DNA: TGTGCCTGGAGTGGTAACCGGGACACTGAAGCTTTCTTT.

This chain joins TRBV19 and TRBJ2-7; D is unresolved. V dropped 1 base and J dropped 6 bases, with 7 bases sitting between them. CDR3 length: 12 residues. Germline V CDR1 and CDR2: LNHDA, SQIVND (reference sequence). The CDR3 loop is CASSIARTEQYF. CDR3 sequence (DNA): TGTGCCAGTAGTATAGCCAGGACCGAGCAGTACTTC.

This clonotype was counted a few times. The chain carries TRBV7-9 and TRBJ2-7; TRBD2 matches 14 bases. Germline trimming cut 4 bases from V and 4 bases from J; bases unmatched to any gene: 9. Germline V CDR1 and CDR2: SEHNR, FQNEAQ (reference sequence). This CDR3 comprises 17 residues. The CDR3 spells CASSWTSGRTQTYEQYF. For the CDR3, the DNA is TGTGCCAGCAGCTGGACTAGCGGGAGGACCCAAACATACGAGCAGTACTTC.

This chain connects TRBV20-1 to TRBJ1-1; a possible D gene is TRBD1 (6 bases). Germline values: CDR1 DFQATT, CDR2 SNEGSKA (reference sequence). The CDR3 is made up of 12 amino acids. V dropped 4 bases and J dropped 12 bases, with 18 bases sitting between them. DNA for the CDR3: TGCAGTGCTACCCCAGGGGAGAGGGGCCCTTTCTTT. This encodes CSATPGERGPFF.